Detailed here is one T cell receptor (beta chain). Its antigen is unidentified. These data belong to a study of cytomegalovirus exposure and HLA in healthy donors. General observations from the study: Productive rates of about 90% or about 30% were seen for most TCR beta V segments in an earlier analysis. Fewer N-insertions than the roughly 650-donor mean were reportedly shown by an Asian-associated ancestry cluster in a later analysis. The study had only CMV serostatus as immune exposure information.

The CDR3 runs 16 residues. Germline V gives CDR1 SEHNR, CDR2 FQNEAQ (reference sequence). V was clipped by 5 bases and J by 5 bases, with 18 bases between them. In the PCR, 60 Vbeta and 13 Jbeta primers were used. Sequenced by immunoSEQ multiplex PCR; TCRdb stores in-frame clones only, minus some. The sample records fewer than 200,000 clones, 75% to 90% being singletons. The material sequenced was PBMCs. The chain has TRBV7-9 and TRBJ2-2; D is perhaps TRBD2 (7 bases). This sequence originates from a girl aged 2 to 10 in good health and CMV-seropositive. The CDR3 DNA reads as TGTGCCAGCAGCCCGCGAGGGGGGGAACAGACCGGGGAGCTGTTTTTT. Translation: CASSPRGGEQTGELFF. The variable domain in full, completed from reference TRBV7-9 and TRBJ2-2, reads DTGVSQNPRHKITKRGQNVTFRCDPISEHNRLYWYRQTLGQGPEFLTYFQNEAQLEKSRLLSDRFSAERPKGSFSTLEIQRTEQGDSAMYLCASSPRGGEQTGELFFGEGSRLTVL.